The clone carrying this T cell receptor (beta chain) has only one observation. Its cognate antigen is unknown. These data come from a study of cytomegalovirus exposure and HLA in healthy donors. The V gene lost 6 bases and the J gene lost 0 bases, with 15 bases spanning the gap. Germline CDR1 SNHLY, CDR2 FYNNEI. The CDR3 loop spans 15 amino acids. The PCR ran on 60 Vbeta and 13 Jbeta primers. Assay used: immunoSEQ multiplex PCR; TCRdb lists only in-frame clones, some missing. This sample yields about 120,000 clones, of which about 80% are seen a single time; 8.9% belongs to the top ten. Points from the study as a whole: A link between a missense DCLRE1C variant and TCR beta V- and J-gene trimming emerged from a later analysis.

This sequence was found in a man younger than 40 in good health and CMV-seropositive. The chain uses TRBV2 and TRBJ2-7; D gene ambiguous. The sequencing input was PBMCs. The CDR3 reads CASRPIDTSSYEQYF. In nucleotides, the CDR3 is TGTGCCAGCAGACCCATTGACACCAGCTCCTACGAGCAGTACTTC. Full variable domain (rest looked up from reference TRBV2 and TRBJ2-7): EPEVTQTPSHQVTQMGQEVILRCVPISNHLYFYWYRQILGQKVEFLVSFYNNEISEKSEIFDDQFSVERPDGSNFTLKIRSTKLEDSAMYFCASRPIDTSSYEQYFGPGTRLTVT.